One T cell receptor (beta chain) is described in this entry. These data originate in a study of blood T cell repertoires in COVID-19. Background on the study: Researchers got acute and convalescent COVID-19 samples from the United States, Italy and Spain. PBMCs, B-cell-depleted T cells, or T cells provided the cDNA or gDNA that made up the material.

Authors' processing steps: How many nucleated cells were present was estimated from reference gene primer amplification. Produced via immunoSEQ multiplex PCR; TCRdb's table is partial and in-frame only. V and J calls and clone size are copied from that table; D and trimming were computed from the DNA. The repertoire consists of around 100,000 clones, with about 87% occurring once and the leading ten covering approximately 13%. The CDR3 has 14 residues. Per the germline V gene, CDR1 is LGHDT and CDR2 is YNNKEL (reference sequence). Losses at the gene ends were 6 bases for V and 0 bases for J; bases not matched to a gene: 3.

The TCR was taken from a human donor in a cohort sampled during active or convalescent COVID-19. The chain recombines TRBV3-1 (or the pseudogene TRBV3-2) with TRBJ2-5, with 8 bases that match TRBD2. The sequencing input was peripheral blood. In nucleotides, the CDR3 is TGTGCCAGCAGAGCAGCGGGGGACCAAGAGACCCAGTACTTC. Translation: CASRAAGDQETQYF.